This T cell receptor (beta chain) was profiled in a study of CD8 T cells in ankylosing spondylitis. Regarding the study as a whole: Roughly 8 highly homologous variants made up a TCR beta motif that seemed to typify ankylosing spondylitis blood.

CDR1 SGHRS and CDR2 YFSETQ come from the germline V gene. The CDR3 totals 12 residues. The V end was cut by 4 bases, the J end by 6 bases, with 11 bases between. TCRdb fed the 5' RACE reads into MiXCR, producing one record per CDR3 protein. The sample includes about 540,000 distinct CDR3 sequences, approximately 12% of them seen just once. This clonotype was found a few times. Its antigen is not identified. The sequenced material came from blood, either unsorted or a sorted T cell fraction (not recorded which). The clonotype was recovered from a male donor with ankylosing spondylitis. V and J are TRBV5-1 and TRBJ2-7, with D possibly matching TRBD1 (5 bases). CDR3 sequence (DNA): TGCGCCAGCAGCACTGGCAGGGTCGAGCAGTACTTC. It encodes CASSTGRVEQYF.